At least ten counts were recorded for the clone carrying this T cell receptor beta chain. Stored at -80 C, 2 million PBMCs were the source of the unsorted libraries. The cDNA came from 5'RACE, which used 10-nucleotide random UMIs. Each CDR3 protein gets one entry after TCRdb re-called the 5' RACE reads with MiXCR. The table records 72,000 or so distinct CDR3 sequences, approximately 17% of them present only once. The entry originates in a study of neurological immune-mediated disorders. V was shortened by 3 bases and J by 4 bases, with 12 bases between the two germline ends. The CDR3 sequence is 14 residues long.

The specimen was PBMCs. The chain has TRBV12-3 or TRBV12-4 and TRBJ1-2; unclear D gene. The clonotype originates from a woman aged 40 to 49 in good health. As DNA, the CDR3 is TGTGCCAGCAGTTTCTTCGACACCTCCTATGGCTACACCTTC. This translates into CASSFFDTSYGYTF.